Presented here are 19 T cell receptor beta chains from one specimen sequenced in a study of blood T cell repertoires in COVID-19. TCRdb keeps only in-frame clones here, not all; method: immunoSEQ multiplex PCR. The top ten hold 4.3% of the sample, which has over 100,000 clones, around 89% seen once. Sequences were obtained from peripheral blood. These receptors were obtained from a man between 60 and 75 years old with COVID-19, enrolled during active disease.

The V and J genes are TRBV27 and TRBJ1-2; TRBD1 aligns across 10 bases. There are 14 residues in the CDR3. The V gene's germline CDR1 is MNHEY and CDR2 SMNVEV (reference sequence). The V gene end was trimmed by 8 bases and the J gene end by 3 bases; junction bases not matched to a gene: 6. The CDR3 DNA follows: TGTGCCAGCGGCTCCGGGACAGGGGACTATGGCTACACCTTC. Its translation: CASGSGTGDYGYTF.

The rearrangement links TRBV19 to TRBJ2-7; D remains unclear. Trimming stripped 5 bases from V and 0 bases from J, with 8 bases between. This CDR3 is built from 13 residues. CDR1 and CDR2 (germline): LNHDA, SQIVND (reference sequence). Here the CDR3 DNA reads TGTGCCAGTAGTGAAGCAAGCTCCTACGAGCAGTACTTC. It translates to CASSEASSYEQYF.

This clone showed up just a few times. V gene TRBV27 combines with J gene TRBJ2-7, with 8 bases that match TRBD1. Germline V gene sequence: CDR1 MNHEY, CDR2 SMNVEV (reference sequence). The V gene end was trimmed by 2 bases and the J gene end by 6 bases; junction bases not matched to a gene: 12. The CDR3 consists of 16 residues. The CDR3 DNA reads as TGTGCCAGCAGTTTAATGGGGACAGGAACTCCAAGCGAGCAGTACTTC. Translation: CASSLMGTGTPSEQYF.

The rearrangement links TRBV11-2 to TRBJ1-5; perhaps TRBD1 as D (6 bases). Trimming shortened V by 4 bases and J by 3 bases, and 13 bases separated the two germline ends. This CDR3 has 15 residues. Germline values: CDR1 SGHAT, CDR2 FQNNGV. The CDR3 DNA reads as TGTGCCAGCAGCTGGGGCAGGGGACCCAATCAGCCCCAGCATTTT. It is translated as CASSWGRGPNQPQHF.

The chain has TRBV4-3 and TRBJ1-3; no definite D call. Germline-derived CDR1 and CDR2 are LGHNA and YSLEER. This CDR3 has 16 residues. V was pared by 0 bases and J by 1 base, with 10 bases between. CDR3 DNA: TGCGCCAGCAGCCAAGATGGGAGGTTTTCTGGAAACACCATATATTTT. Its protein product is CASSQDGRFSGNTIYF.

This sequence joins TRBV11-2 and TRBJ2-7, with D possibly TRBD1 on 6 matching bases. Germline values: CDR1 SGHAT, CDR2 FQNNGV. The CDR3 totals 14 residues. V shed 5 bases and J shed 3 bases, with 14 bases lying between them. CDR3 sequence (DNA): TGTGCCAGCAGCCTCGGGACACCTCTCTACGAGCAGTACTTC. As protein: CASSLGTPLYEQYF.

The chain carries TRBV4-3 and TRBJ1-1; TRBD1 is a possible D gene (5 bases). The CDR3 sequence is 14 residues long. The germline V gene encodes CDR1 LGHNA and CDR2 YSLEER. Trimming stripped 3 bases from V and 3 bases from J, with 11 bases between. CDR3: CASSHGGGDTEAFF. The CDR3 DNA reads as TGCGCCAGCAGCCACGGGGGGGGAGACACTGAAGCTTTCTTT.

In DNA, the CDR3 is TGTGCCAGCAGTTACGATGGGGTTGGGGGCCCAGATACGCAGTATTTT. Protein product: CASSYDGVGGPDTQYF. V usage is TRBV6-5 and J usage is TRBJ2-3; D might be TRBD1 (6 bases). The germline V gene encodes CDR1 MNHEY and CDR2 SVGAGI. The CDR3 has 16 amino acids. The V end lost 2 bases, the J end lost 4 bases, and 16 bases lay between the germline ends.

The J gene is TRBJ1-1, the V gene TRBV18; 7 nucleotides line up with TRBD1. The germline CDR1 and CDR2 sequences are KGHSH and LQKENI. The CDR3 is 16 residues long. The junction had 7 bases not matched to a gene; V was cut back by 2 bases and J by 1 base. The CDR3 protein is CASSPYSAGGNTEAFF. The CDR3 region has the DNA TGTGCCAGCTCACCATACTCCGCAGGGGGGAACACTGAAGCTTTCTTT.

CDR3 sequence reads: CASSYASFKGYEKLFF. The DNA for the CDR3 is TGTGCCAGCAGTTACGCAAGCTTTAAGGGGTATGAAAAACTGTTTTTT. The V gene is TRBV6-5, the J gene TRBJ1-4, with D tentatively TRBD1 (5 bases). This CDR3 region has 16 residues. Per germline, CDR1 MNHEY and CDR2 SVGAGI. The germline V and J ends were trimmed by 2 bases and 6 bases, with 16 bases remaining between them.

CDR3 amino acids: CASSLGQSKGVNSPLHF. CDR3 in DNA: TGTGCCAGCAGCTTGGGACAGTCCAAGGGGGTTAATTCACCCCTCCACTTT. V usage is TRBV5-6 and J usage is TRBJ1-6, with D possibly matching TRBD1 (6 bases). V gave up 0 bases and J gave up 6 bases, with 16 bases separating them. The CDR3 runs to 17 residues. Germline lookup yields CDR1 SGHDT and CDR2 YYEEEE. The complete variable domain, with remaining parts taken from reference TRBV5-6 and TRBJ1-6, reads DAGVTQSPTHLIKTRGQQVTLRCSPKSGHDTVSWYQQALGQGPQFIFQYYEEEERQRGNFPDRFSGHQFPNYSSELNVNALLLGDSALYLCASSLGQSKGVNSPLHFGNGTRLTVT.

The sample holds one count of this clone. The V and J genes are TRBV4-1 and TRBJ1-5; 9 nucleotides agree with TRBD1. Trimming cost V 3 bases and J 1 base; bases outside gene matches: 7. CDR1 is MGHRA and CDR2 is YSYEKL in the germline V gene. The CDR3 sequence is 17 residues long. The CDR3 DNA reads TGCGCCAGCAGCCAGGGGGGGACAGGGAAGAGCAATCAGCCCCAGCATTTT. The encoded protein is CASSQGGTGKSNQPQHF.

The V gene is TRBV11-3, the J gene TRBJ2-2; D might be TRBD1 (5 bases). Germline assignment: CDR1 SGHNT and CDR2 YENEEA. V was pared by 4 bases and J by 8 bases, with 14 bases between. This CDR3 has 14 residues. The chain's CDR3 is CASSSPRVAGELFF. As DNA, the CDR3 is TGTGCCAGCAGCTCCCCCAGGGTGGCGGGGGAGCTGTTTTTT.

This chain's CDR3 is CASSPRRGRAYEQYF. CDR3 in DNA: TGTGCCAGCAGCCCCCGCCGGGGGAGGGCCTACGAGCAGTACTTC. The V call is TRBV27, the J call TRBJ2-7; 7 positions agree with TRBD2. The CDR3 consists of 15 residues. With 6 bases clipped from V and 2 bases from J, the junction kept 10 bases outside the gene matches. Germline values: CDR1 MNHEY, CDR2 SMNVEV (reference sequence).

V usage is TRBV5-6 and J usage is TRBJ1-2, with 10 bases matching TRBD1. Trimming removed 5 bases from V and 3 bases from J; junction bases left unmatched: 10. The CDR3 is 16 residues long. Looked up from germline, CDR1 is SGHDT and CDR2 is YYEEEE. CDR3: CASRLDFGTGDYGYTF. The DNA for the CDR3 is TGTGCCAGCAGACTTGACTTCGGGACAGGGGACTATGGCTACACCTTC.

CDR3 region: CASSLTGGGYEQYF. CDR3 DNA sequence: TGTGCCAGCAGCTTGACAGGGGGCGGGTACGAGCAGTACTTC. V gene TRBV7-3 combines with J gene TRBJ2-7, with TRBD1 matching 10 bases. V shed 3 bases and J 4 bases; nucleotides not matched to a gene: 3. The CDR3 length is 14 residues. Per the germline V gene, CDR1 is SGHTA and CDR2 is FQGTGA.

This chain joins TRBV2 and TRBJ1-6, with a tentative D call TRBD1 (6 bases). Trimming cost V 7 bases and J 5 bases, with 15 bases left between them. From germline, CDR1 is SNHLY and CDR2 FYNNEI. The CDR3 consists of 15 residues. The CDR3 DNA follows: TGTGCCAGCATTCCAGGGGACCTAAATAATTCACCCCTCCACTTT. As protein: CASIPGDLNNSPLHF.

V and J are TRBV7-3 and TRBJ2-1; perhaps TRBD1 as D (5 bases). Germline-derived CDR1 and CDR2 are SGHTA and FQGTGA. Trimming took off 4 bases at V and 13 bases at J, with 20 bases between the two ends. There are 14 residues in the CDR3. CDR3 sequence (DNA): TGTGCCAGCAGCTCAGAGCAACAGGACCCTGCACAGTTCTTC. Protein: CASSSEQQDPAQFF.

CDR3 bases: TGTGCCAGCAGCGTCGGGGGGGCGAACACCGGGGAGCTGTTTTTT. This codes for CASSVGGANTGELFF. The chain couples TRBV5-4 to TRBJ2-2; 8 bases agree with TRBD2. The trim removed 4 bases at V and 0 bases at J, leaving 2 bases unmatched. The V gene's germline CDR1 is SGHNT and CDR2 YYREEE (reference sequence). The CDR3 has 15 residues.